These 22 T cell receptor beta chains share one sample of origin, sequenced in a study of T cell repertoires in cytomegalovirus infection. Via MiXCR, TCRdb re-called the reads, giving one row per CDR3 protein. The sample yields over 200,000 distinct CDR3 sequences, approximately 13% seen once. The material sequenced was PBMCs. The receptors originated from a human donor in good health (CMV status not recorded). Some clones in this sample may be carry-over from other donors' samples.

This rearrangement joins TRBV7-9 to TRBJ1-2, with 9 bases that match TRBD1. After removal of 1 base from V and 6 bases from J, the junction contained 6 bases not matched to a gene. Per germline, CDR1 SEHNR and CDR2 FQNEAQ (reference sequence). This CDR3 region has 15 residues. CDR3 in DNA: TGTGCCAGCAGCTTAGGACCGGGACAGGGAGATGGCTACACCTTC. It yields the protein CASSLGPGQGDGYTF.

This chain uses TRBV14 with TRBJ1-3; 8 bases match TRBD1. This CDR3 comprises 15 residues. V lost 4 bases and J lost 0; bases outside the gene matches: 2. Germline assignment: CDR1 SGHDN and CDR2 FVKESK. DNA of the CDR3: TGTGCCAGCAGCCGGACAGGGAACTCTGGAAACACCATATATTTT. This codes for CASSRTGNSGNTIYF.

This clonotype was detected ten times or more. The chain joins TRBV7-2 to TRBJ1-2; D remains unclear. CDR1 is SGHTA and CDR2 is FQGNSA in the germline V gene. Trimming cost V 3 bases and J 2 bases, with 7 bases left between them. CDR3 length: 13 amino acids. CDR3 region: CASSFGSNYGYTF. The CDR3 coding sequence is TGTGCCAGCAGCTTTGGATCGAACTATGGCTACACCTTC.

This clonotype was detected ten times or more. V and J are TRBV7-9 and TRBJ2-1, with D possibly matching TRBD2 (6 bases). CDR1 is SEHNR and CDR2 is FQNEAQ in the germline V gene (reference sequence). The CDR3 length is 17 residues. V gave up 6 bases and J gave up 1 base, with 19 bases separating them. In DNA form, the CDR3 reads TGTGCCAGCAGGTCCTCTTGGGGCGGGAATTCCTACAATGAGCAGTTCTTC. Its protein product is CASRSSWGGNSYNEQFF.

The V gene is TRBV7-9, the J gene TRBJ2-5, with D tentatively TRBD1 (6 bases). CDR1 is SEHNR and CDR2 is FQNEAQ in the germline V gene (reference sequence). With 0 bases removed from V and 5 bases from J, the gap between germline ends came to 13 bases. The CDR3 contains 15 residues. The CDR3 protein is CASSLAGALGETQYF. The CDR3 DNA follows: TGTGCCAGCAGCTTAGCGGGGGCCTTGGGGGAGACCCAGTACTTC.

There are many counts of this clonotype. This CDR3 reads CASSSGIEQYF. CDR3 in DNA: TGTGCCAGCAGCTCCGGGATCGAGCAGTACTTC. The rearrangement joins TRBV7-9 to TRBJ2-7; TRBD2 is a possible D gene (5 bases). Deletions cut 4 bases from V and 6 bases from J, with 7 bases between. CDR1 and CDR2 from the germline V gene are SEHNR and FQNEAQ (reference sequence). This CDR3 is built from 11 residues.

This clonotype was observed many times. The chain recombines TRBV6-1 with TRBJ1-1; the D gene is possibly TRBD1 (6 bases). V lost 6 bases and J 4 bases, leaving 15 bases between the germline ends. The V gene's germline CDR1 is MNHNS and CDR2 SASEGT. CDR3 size: 14 residues. In nucleotides, the CDR3 is TGTGCCAGCAGGGAGGGGGGCTCCCGCACTGAAGCTTTCTTT. This gives the protein CASREGGSRTEAFF.

This clonotype has more than one count but fewer than ten. The chain links TRBV29-1 to TRBJ2-1; TRBD2 aligns across 7 bases. The CDR3 spans 13 residues. V shed 7 bases, J shed 7 bases, and the junction held 10 bases outside the gene matches. CDR1 SQVTM and CDR2 ANQGSEA come from the germline V gene. CDR3 sequence reads: CSGERLAENEQFF. CDR3 DNA sequence: TGCAGCGGGGAGCGACTAGCCGAAAATGAGCAGTTCTTC.

This clonotype came up a few times. The chain combines TRBV5-1 with TRBJ1-2, with 8 positions matching TRBD1. V gave up 6 bases and J gave up 4 bases; unmatched junction bases: 14. The CDR3 sequence is 16 residues long. Germline V gene sequence: CDR1 SGHRS, CDR2 YFSETQ. CDR3 sequence (DNA): TGCGCCAGCATGGACGAGGGGACAGGCACGGGCTATGGCTACACCTTC. Translation: CASMDEGTGTGYGYTF.

The CDR3 protein is CASSIRSDNEQFF. CDR3 coding DNA: TGTGCCAGTAGTATCCGGTCCGACAATGAGCAGTTCTTC. The chain couples TRBV19 to TRBJ2-1; D is ambiguous. The V and J ends lost 3 bases and 5 bases respectively, with 8 bases between them. The CDR3 consists of 13 residues. Germline lookup yields CDR1 LNHDA and CDR2 SQIVND (reference sequence).

The chain combines TRBV18 with TRBJ2-3; 12 bases align to TRBD2. This CDR3 has 16 residues. After removal of 4 bases from V and 9 bases from J, the junction contained 11 bases not matched to a gene. The germline V gene has CDR1 KGHSH and CDR2 LQKENI. CDR3 DNA sequence: TGTGCCAGCTCACAAAAGACTAGCGGGAGTCAGGTGACGCAGTATTTT. Translating it yields CASSQKTSGSQVTQYF.

Ten or more counts support this clonotype. CDR3 in DNA: TGTGCGACGACACCGGGCGACACAGATACGCAGTATTTT. Its translation is CATTPGDTDTQYF. The genes are TRBV12-3 or TRBV12-4 and TRBJ2-3; D gene unclear. The CDR3 sequence is 13 residues long.

This clonotype was counted many times. The V call is TRBV11-2, the J call TRBJ2-7; 10 bases agree with TRBD2. The V and J ends lost 5 bases and 5 bases, in that order; junction bases with no gene match: 9. The germline V gene has CDR1 SGHAT and CDR2 FQNNGV. CDR3 length equals 15 residues. For the CDR3, the DNA is TGTGCCAGCAGCCCTCTAGCGGGAGTCGGGAACGAGCAGTACTTC. Amino acids: CASSPLAGVGNEQYF.

This chain uses TRBV19 with TRBJ1-2, with a possible D match to TRBD1 (6 bases). The length of the CDR3 is 16 residues. Germline-derived CDR1 and CDR2 are LNHDA and SQIVND (reference sequence). Trimming pared 7 bases from V and 4 bases from J, leaving 22 bases between. CDR3 protein: CASKSYRQAAGYGYTF. DNA for the CDR3: TGTGCCAGTAAATCTTATCGACAGGCGGCGGGCTATGGCTACACCTTC.

This clonotype showed up just a few times. The V call is TRBV11-2, the J call TRBJ2-1, with 7 bases matching TRBD1. This CDR3 has 17 residues. The germline V gene encodes CDR1 SGHAT and CDR2 FQNNGV. V gave up 2 bases and J gave up 2 bases; unmatched junction bases: 9. The CDR3 spells CASSLRGGAETYNEQFF. For the CDR3, the DNA is TGTGCCAGCAGCTTACGAGGGGGCGCCGAGACCTACAATGAGCAGTTCTTC.

The chain carries TRBV18 and TRBJ1-5; D gene unclear. The germline CDR1 and CDR2 sequences are KGHSH and LQKENI. Trimming took off 3 bases at V and 5 bases at J, with 11 bases between the two ends. The length of the CDR3 is 14 residues. CDR3 region: CASSPSSGYQPQHF. CDR3 nucleotides: TGTGCCAGCTCACCTTCGAGTGGTTATCAGCCCCAGCATTTT.

This clonotype was seen ten or more times. The rearrangement links TRBV7-9 to TRBJ1-2, with D maybe TRBD1 (5 bases). This CDR3 is 15 amino acids long. The germline V and J ends were trimmed by 4 bases and 0 bases, with 12 bases remaining between them. Germline V CDR1 and CDR2: SEHNR, FQNEAQ (reference sequence). CDR3 sequence reads: CASSSSPGANYGYTF. The DNA for the CDR3 is TGTGCCAGCAGCTCCTCCCCGGGGGCTAACTATGGCTACACCTTC.

This clonotype was observed at least ten times. The chain links TRBV4-1 to TRBJ2-7; no reliable D call. CDR3 length: 13 residues. Germline values: CDR1 MGHRA, CDR2 YSYEKL. The V gene lost 3 bases and the J gene lost 1 base, with 7 bases spanning the gap. The DNA of the CDR3 is TGCGCCAGCAGCCAGCAGGATTCCTACGAGCAGTACTTC. Protein sequence: CASSQQDSYEQYF.

This clonotype was observed once. This chain links TRBV10-3 with TRBJ2-7; D is possibly TRBD1 (6 bases). The CDR3 totals 15 residues. CDR1 is ENHRY and CDR2 is SYGVKD in the germline V gene. The ends were cut back, 6 bases at V and 7 bases at J, with 22 bases in the middle. The CDR3 nucleotides are TGTGCCATCAGCCGGACAGATATTACGAATCGGGAGCAGTACTTC. This gives the protein CAISRTDITNREQYF.

This clonotype was observed many times. V usage is TRBV6-6 and J usage is TRBJ1-2; D might be TRBD1 (5 bases). V lost 10 bases and J lost 8, with 17 bases in between. The CDR3 is 12 amino acids. CDR1 and CDR2 from the germline V gene are MNHNY and SVGAGI (reference sequence). CDR3 in DNA: TGTGCCATAATGAAGGCACAGGTGGGCTACACCTTC. Protein product: CAIMKAQVGYTF.

This clonotype was counted only a few times. The chain couples TRBV3-1 to TRBJ1-3; maybe TRBD1 (6 bases). Germline CDR1 reads LGHDT; CDR2 reads YNNKEL (reference sequence). This CDR3 comprises 15 residues. Between the trimmed V and J ends, which lost 2 bases and 2 bases, there was a span of 10 bases. CDR3 amino acids: CASSQQTGTGNTIYF. CDR3 nucleotides: TGTGCCAGCAGCCAACAAACAGGGACTGGAAACACCATATATTTT.

This clonotype has only a few counts. The chain uses TRBV12-3 or TRBV12-4 and TRBJ2-7; TRBD2 might be the D (7 bases). This CDR3 is built from 12 residues. V lost 5 bases and J 5 bases, leaving 10 bases between the germline ends. The CDR3 bases are TGTGCCAGCAGTGGGGGGGCTAACGAGCAGTACTTC. This translates into CASSGGANEQYF.